The 20 T cell receptor beta chains below all came from one sample that was sequenced in a study of T cell responses to AZD1222 COVID-19 vaccine. Here immunoSEQ multiplex PCR was the method, and the copy in TCRdb shows in-frame clones only, minus some. The table lists approximately 100,000 clones, roughly 90% of them singletons. The material was peripheral blood, obtained on day 0 of AZD1222 vaccination. The receptor set was obtained from an adult in good health.

This chain links TRBV2 with TRBJ1-1, with TRBD1 matching over 9 bases. The CDR3 sequence is 15 residues long. The germline V gene has CDR1 SNHLY and CDR2 FYNNEI. With 7 bases clipped from V and 0 bases from J, the junction kept 6 bases outside the gene matches. The CDR3 sequence: CASTRQGVMNTEAFF. The CDR3, as DNA: TGTGCCAGCACAAGACAGGGGGTGATGAACACTGAAGCTTTCTTT. Looking up the rest from reference TRBV2 and TRBJ1-1 gives the full variable domain: EPEVTQTPSHQVTQMGQEVILRCVPISNHLYFYWYRQILGQKVEFLVSFYNNEISEKSEIFDDQFSVERPDGSNFTLKIRSTKLEDSAMYFCASTRQGVMNTEAFFGQGTRLTVV.

DNA of the CDR3: TGTGCCAGCAGCGTAGGCGGGGGGGCCACCGGGGAGCTGTTTTTT. This codes for CASSVGGGATGELFF. The chain carries TRBV9 and TRBJ2-2; 9 bases align to TRBD2. V lost 0 bases to trimming and J lost 4 bases; unmatched junction nucleotides: 1. There are 15 residues in the CDR3. Germline loops: CDR1 SGDLS, CDR2 YYNGEE.

This chain connects TRBV5-1 to TRBJ2-7; 14 nucleotides match TRBD2. V trimming: 4 bases; J trimming: 3 bases; junction bases outside the gene matches: 3. Germline lookup yields CDR1 SGHRS and CDR2 YFSETQ. The CDR3 loop spans 15 amino acids. CDR3 residues: CASSLTSGRDYEQYF. Written as DNA, the CDR3 is TGCGCCAGCAGCCTGACTAGCGGGAGGGACTACGAGCAGTACTTC.

This clone was seen a handful of times. The genes are TRBV6-5 and TRBJ2-2; D not resolved. The ends were cut back, 7 bases at V and 0 bases at J, with 6 bases in the middle. CDR1 is MNHEY and CDR2 is SVGAGI in the germline V gene. CDR3 size: 13 residues. In nucleotides, the CDR3 is TGTGCCAGCACCAGCTCGAACACCGGGGAGCTGTTTTTT. As protein: CASTSSNTGELFF.

The sample holds a few counts of this clone. The J gene is TRBJ1-6, the V gene TRBV23-1, with a tentative D call TRBD1 (5 bases). TRBV23-1 is sorted into the ORF group, with uncertain function. Trimming shortened V by 0 bases and J by 4 bases, and 22 bases separated the two germline ends. The CDR3 is 20 residues long. CDR3 loop: CASSQSEIGPGQTYNSPLHF. The CDR3 DNA reads as TGCGCCAGCAGTCAATCGGAAATCGGGCCAGGGCAAACGTATAATTCACCCCTCCACTTT.

The chain is built from TRBV27 and TRBJ1-6; 7 bases are a match to TRBD1. V trimming: 5 bases; J trimming: 4 bases; junction bases outside the gene matches: 5. The V gene's germline CDR1 is MNHEY and CDR2 SMNVEV (reference sequence). The length of the CDR3 is 15 residues. This CDR3 is CASSTPGQYNSPLHF. The CDR3 DNA follows: TGTGCCAGCAGTACTCCGGGACAGTATAATTCACCCCTCCACTTT.

The rearrangement uses TRBV7-3 and TRBJ1-1; the D is unclear. This CDR3 is 13 amino acids long. V lost 4 bases, J lost 4 bases, and 10 bases lay in between. Germline values: CDR1 SGHTA, CDR2 FQGTGA. DNA for the CDR3: TGTGCCAGCAGCTATGACAAATCCACTGAAGCTTTCTTT. The encoded protein is CASSYDKSTEAFF.

This chain links TRBV27 with TRBJ2-6; D may match TRBD1 or TRBD2 (6 bases each). CDR3 size: 20 residues. CDR1 is MNHEY, CDR2 SMNVEV, per germline (reference sequence). Trimming pared 2 bases from V and 2 bases from J, leaving 22 bases between. The CDR3 sequence is CASSLTPPMGGWAGANVLTF. The DNA of the CDR3 is TGTGCCAGCAGTTTAACCCCCCCGATGGGGGGCTGGGCTGGGGCCAACGTCCTGACTTTC.

The rearrangement uses TRBV5-8 and TRBJ1-4, with D tentatively TRBD1 (6 bases). The germline V gene has CDR1 SGHTS and CDR2 YDEGEE. This CDR3 has 14 amino acids. Trimming removed 5 bases from V and 1 base from J, with 9 bases in between. The CDR3 is CASSYRVTNEKLFF. As DNA, the CDR3 is TGTGCCAGCAGTTACAGGGTAACTAATGAAAAACTGTTTTTT.

This sequence joins TRBV5-1 and TRBJ2-7; D is uncertain. The CDR3 is 12 residues long. Between the trimmed V and J ends, which lost 1 base and 3 bases, there was a span of 5 bases. Germline lookup yields CDR1 SGHRS and CDR2 YFSETQ. The CDR3 DNA follows: TGCGCCAGCAGCTTGAACAGCTACGAGCAGTACTTC. This gives the protein CASSLNSYEQYF. Full variable domain (missing parts from reference TRBV5-1 and TRBJ2-7): KAGVTQTPRYLIKTRGQQVTLSCSPISGHRSVSWYQQTPGQGLQFLFEYFSETQRNKGNFPGRFSGRQFSNSRSEMNVSTLELGDSALYLCASSLNSYEQYFGPGTRLTVT.

V usage is TRBV5-6 and J usage is TRBJ1-1; D call uncertain. V was shortened by 2 bases and J by 8 bases, with 7 bases between the two germline ends. CDR1 and CDR2 from the germline V gene are SGHDT and YYEEEE. The length of the CDR3 is 11 residues. The CDR3 reads CASSLENEAFF. In DNA, the CDR3 is TGTGCCAGCAGCTTAGAAAACGAAGCTTTCTTT.

The rearrangement uses TRBV11-1 and TRBJ2-7; the D gene is possibly TRBD2 (6 bases). The germline gives CDR1 SGHAT, CDR2 FQDESV (reference sequence). Trimming took off 1 base at V and 2 bases at J, with 9 bases between the two ends. This CDR3 has 14 residues. This CDR3 is CASSLGPGAYEQYF. In DNA, the CDR3 is TGTGCCAGCAGCTTAGGTCCGGGGGCCTACGAGCAGTACTTC.

The V gene is TRBV7-3, the J gene TRBJ1-1; 7 bases are shared with TRBD1. The CDR3 loop spans 14 amino acids. CDR1 is SGHTA, CDR2 FQGTGA, per germline. V shed 5 bases, J shed 5 bases, and the junction held 8 bases outside the gene matches. CDR3 protein: CASSVMGQTTEAFF. Written as DNA, the CDR3 is TGTGCCAGCAGCGTTATGGGACAGACAACTGAAGCTTTCTTT. Full variable domain (missing parts from reference TRBV7-3 and TRBJ1-1): GAGVSQTPSNKVTEKGKYVELRCDPISGHTALYWYRQSLGQGPEFLIYFQGTGAADDSGLPNDRFFAVRPEGSVSTLKIQRTERGDSAVYLCASSVMGQTTEAFFGQGTRLTVV.

The chain has TRBV27 and TRBJ1-1; tentative D call: TRBD1 (6 bases). The CDR3 runs 14 residues. The germline CDR1 and CDR2 sequences are MNHEY and SMNVEV (reference sequence). V shed 2 bases and J shed 1 base, with 8 bases lying between them. CDR3 in amino acids: CASSLGGANTEAFF. The CDR3 bases are TGTGCCAGCAGTTTAGGGGGGGCGAACACTGAAGCTTTCTTT.

This chain uses TRBV7-9 with TRBJ1-3, with D unclear. CDR3 length: 16 residues. Germline CDR1 is SEHNR and CDR2 is FQNEAQ (reference sequence). V was cut by 1 base and J by 1 base, with 11 bases left in between. The CDR3 bases are TGTGCCAGCAGCTTAGGAGGGCCAAGTTCTGGAAACACCATATATTTT. Encoded protein: CASSLGGPSSGNTIYF.

The V gene is TRBV12-3 or TRBV12-4, the J gene TRBJ2-2; D gene ambiguous. This CDR3 spans 10 amino acids. Trimming removed 4 bases at V and 7 bases at J, with 1 base between. CDR3 sequence reads: CASSYGELFF. The DNA of the CDR3 is TGTGCCAGCAGTTACGGGGAGCTGTTTTTT.

This clone was seen a single time. The genes are TRBV19 and TRBJ1-1; D gene ambiguous. V shed 4 bases and J shed 3 bases, with 9 bases lying between them. The CDR3 is 13 amino acids. CDR1 is LNHDA and CDR2 is SQIVND in the germline V gene (reference sequence). The CDR3 region is CASSTRTHTEAFF. Here the CDR3 DNA reads TGTGCCAGTAGTACCAGGACTCACACTGAAGCTTTCTTT.

This clone was seen once. The chain joins TRBV28 to TRBJ1-5, with D unresolved. CDR1 and CDR2 from the germline V gene are MDHEN and SYDVKM. Trimming stripped 11 bases from V and 6 bases from J, with 14 bases between. CDR3 length equals 12 residues. The CDR3 DNA follows: TGTGCCGGTGGGGTAGGTACTCAGCCCCAGCATTTT. Encoded protein: CAGGVGTQPQHF.

The V gene is TRBV20-1, the J gene TRBJ1-2; D is uncertain. Trimming removed 6 bases at V and 3 bases at J, with 8 bases between. The CDR3 sequence is 11 residues long. CDR1 DFQATT and CDR2 SNEGSKA come from the germline V gene (reference sequence). CDR3 nucleotides: TGCAGTGCCAGGTACTACTATGGCTACACCTTC. It translates to CSARYYYGYTF.

The genes are TRBV6-5 and TRBJ1-4, with D unresolved. The CDR3 runs to 14 residues. Germline CDR1 and CDR2: MNHEY and SVGAGI. Trimming stripped 6 bases from V and 2 bases from J, with 10 bases between. The CDR3 sequence: CASSPLHTNEKLFF. The CDR3 region has the DNA TGTGCCAGCAGCCCACTTCACACTAATGAAAAACTGTTTTTT.